This T cell receptor (beta chain) came from a study of regulatory T cells in long-lasting Graves disease. Notes on the study in general: Persistent disease was associated with favored TRBV28 usage and with favored use of TRBJ1-2 and TRBJ2-5. Possibly, too few samples lowered accuracy.

Building the TCR beta libraries relied on iRepertoire HTBI primers, and CDR3 regions underwent Arm-PCR. TCRdb re-called the multiplex PCR reads with MiXCR, one entry per CDR3 protein. The data contain hundreds of thousands of distinct CDR3 sequences, less than 15% of them seen just once; the ten biggest clones take up roughly 10%. This clonotype was recorded a few times. Antigen unknown. Indicated time point: newly diagnosed GD, antithyroid drugs for less than 3 months. The TCR library used RNA extracted from PBMCs. Looked up from germline, CDR1 is DFQATT and CDR2 is SNEGSKA (reference sequence). V was cut by 1 base and J by 3 bases, with 13 bases left in between. CDR3 length: 14 amino acids. These sequences were also reported in another study, on T cells in Graves' hyperthyroidism and ophthalmopathy. That study adds: RT-PCR in the first round (using the HTBI primer set) targeted the TCR CDR3.

The J gene is TRBJ2-7, the V gene TRBV20-1; perhaps TRBD1 as D (6 bases). The sequenced sample was peripheral blood mononuclear cells (PBMCs), obtained at new diagnosis, from a patient treated with antithyroid drugs. The receptor was isolated from a man aged 30-40 years with Graves disease. CDR3: CSARVPGRGYEQYF. The CDR3, as DNA: TGCAGTGCTAGAGTGCCCGGCAGGGGCTACGAGCAGTACTTC.